The sequence of this T cell receptor beta chain was determined in a study of T cell responses to AZD1222 COVID-19 vaccine. Generated by immunoSEQ multiplex PCR, the TCRdb table keeps only in-frame clones and is missing some. There are about 110,000 clones in the sample; almost 90% occur only once, and less than 6% lies in the top ten. Trimming left V 3 bases short and J 4 bases short, with 12 bases between. The CDR3 runs 15 residues. From germline, CDR1 is LNHDA and CDR2 SQIVND (reference sequence). This sample comprised peripheral blood, obtained on day 0 of AZD1222 vaccination. The source of this sequence is an adult in good health. This chain connects TRBV19 to TRBJ1-4, with D uncertain. CDR3 DNA sequence: TGTGCCAGTAGTATCCCGACCGGGCTTAATGAAAAACTGTTTTTT. Translation: CASSIPTGLNEKLFF.